The clone carrying this T cell receptor beta chain was detected a few times. This record belongs to a study of cytomegalovirus exposure and HLA in healthy donors. Use of 60 Vbeta and 13 Jbeta primers characterized the PCR. Measured with immunoSEQ multiplex PCR; TCRdb has only the in-frame clones, and not every one. The sample lists about 140,000 clones, less than 85% occurring once. Trimming removed 6 bases from V and 0 bases from J; junction bases left unmatched: 5. The CDR3 totals 14 residues. Germline CDR1 reads SGDLS; CDR2 reads YYNGEE. The rearrangement links TRBV9 to TRBJ2-5, with 7 bases aligning to TRBD1. This clonotype originated in a man aged 35 to 55 in good health and CMV-seronegative. The sample was PBMCs. The CDR3 DNA is TGTGCCAGCAACCGCAGGGGGAACCAAGAGACCCAGTACTTC. This codes for CASNRRGNQETQYF.